A single sample is the source of the 5 T cell receptor beta chains below, sequenced in a study of sequential checkpoint blockade in melanoma. Assay used: immunoSEQ multiplex PCR; TCRdb lists only in-frame clones, some missing. Of approximately 3,000 clones listed, about 18% were seen once; the top ten hold roughly 15%. Treatment of the sample: randomized to nivolumab then ipilimumab (arm A) or the reverse (arm B). The source material was tumor tissue (inferred from file names), sampled from a patient given nivolumab and ipilimumab in sequence. All receptors come from a human donor with melanoma.

The rearrangement links TRBV18 to TRBJ1-1, with 9 bases identical to TRBD1. From germline, CDR1 is KGHSH and CDR2 LQKENI. The CDR3 runs 16 residues. Trimming at V came to 1 base and at J to 4 bases, leaving 7 bases not matched to a gene. CDR3 protein: CASSPQDTTGGTEAFF. The CDR3 DNA sequence: TGTGCCAGCTCACCACAGGATACGACAGGGGGCACTGAAGCTTTCTTT.

This clone was observed many times. This rearrangement joins TRBV11-3 to TRBJ1-6; unclear D gene. The germline V gene has CDR1 SGHNT and CDR2 YENEEA. V shed 2 bases and J shed 13 bases, with 15 bases lying between them. The CDR3 runs to 14 residues. CDR3 sequence (DNA): TGTGCCAGCAGCTTATTTCGGCAGGAAGAGCCCCTCCACTTT. This gives the protein CASSLFRQEEPLHF.

This clone was picked up many times. The CDR3 protein is CASSLITGANVLTF. CDR3 in DNA: TGTGCCAGCAGCTTGATAACTGGGGCCAACGTCCTGACTTTC. This chain uses TRBV11-3 with TRBJ2-6; D not certain. V lost 3 bases, J lost 2 bases, and 5 bases lay in between. The length of the CDR3 is 14 residues. Germline CDR1 and CDR2: SGHNT and YENEEA.

This clone was picked up many times. Here the CDR3 reads CASSPSRTVDSYTGELFF. CDR3 DNA: TGTGCCAGCAGCCCATCGCGGACAGTCGATTCTTACACCGGGGAGCTGTTTTTT. V is TRBV11-3 and J is TRBJ2-2, with D tentatively TRBD1 (6 bases). Germline-derived CDR1 and CDR2 are SGHNT and YENEEA. This CDR3 has 18 residues. The V gene lost 5 bases and the J gene lost 3 bases, with 22 bases spanning the gap.

This clone came up once. The rearrangement links TRBV19 to TRBJ2-2; weak D call: TRBD2 (6 bases). Per germline, CDR1 LNHDA and CDR2 SQIVND (reference sequence). The CDR3 contains 13 residues. Deletions cut 3 bases from V and 5 bases from J, with 7 bases between. In DNA form, the CDR3 reads TGTGCCAGTAGTATGGGGGGAACCGGGGAGCTGTTTTTT. Translation: CASSMGGTGELFF.